This TCR beta chain came from a study of control samples from healthy donors and cancer patients. TCRdb's table, derived via immunoSEQ multiplex PCR, lists solely in-frame clones and lacks some. The top ten hold 18% of the sample, which has some 100,000 clones, more than 85% seen once. The CDR3 sequence is 10 residues long. The germline CDR1 and CDR2 sequences are SGHRS and YFSETQ. Trimming took off 9 bases at V and 6 bases at J, with 4 bases between the two ends. The chain employs TRBV5-1 and TRBJ1-6; D gene unclear. Sequences were obtained from blood. The TCR sequence derives from a woman in her forties or fifties in good health. CDR3: CATSNSPLHF. For the CDR3, the DNA is TGCGCCACCAGTAATTCACCCCTCCACTTT.